This is a list of T cell receptor beta chains from one sample in a study of OX40 agonist ivuxolimab in advanced cancers. Method: immunoSEQ multiplex PCR; TCRdb's copy keeps in-frame clones and lacks some. The sample lists some 25,000 clones, 79% occurring once. Source: CD4+ or CD8+ T cells sorted from blood, taken in a trial of the OX40 agonist ivuxolimab. These receptors all stem from an adult with an advanced solid tumor such as melanoma, head and neck, liver or kidney cancer. CDR3s include the opening cysteine and the closing phenylalanine or tryptophan. D genes are given only for firm matches. Part of the rows lack a size; the others show once, few, many or a class for expanded clones.

j_call d_call v_call clone_size cdr3_nt cdr3_aa
TRBJ2-5 - TRBV13 - TGTGCCAGCAGCTTAGACGGAGGACTCGAAGAGACCCAGTACTTC CASSLDGGLEETQYF
TRBJ2-1 - TRBV5-5 - TGTGCCAGCAGCCCCGGACCACGCTATGAGCAGTTCTTC CASSPGPRYEQFF
TRBJ1-2 - TRBV6-5 - TGTGCCAGCAGTTACGCCGCCATCTATGGCTACACCTTC CASSYAAIYGYTF
TRBJ1-1 - TRBV7-3 - TGTGCCAGCAGCGCTACTGACTACACTGAAGCTTTCTTT CASSATDYTEAFF
TRBJ2-2 TRBD1 TRBV29-1 - TGCAGCGTGGGGGGACAGGATTGGGACGGGGAGCTGTTTTTT CSVGGQDWDGELFF
TRBJ1-3 - TRBV19 - TGTGCCAGTACGTCAGGGGCTGGAAACACCATATATTTT CASTSGAGNTIYF
TRBJ2-5 - TRBV5-1 - TGCGCCAGCAGCTTCCGGGACAACCAAGAGACCCAGTACTTC CASSFRDNQETQYF
TRBJ2-1 - TRBV5-5 - TGTGCCAGCAGCTTAAACAGGGTCTACAATGAGCAGTTCTTC CASSLNRVYNEQFF
TRBJ2-7 - TRBV4-2 - TGTGCCAGCAGCCAAGGTCCATCCCCGGTAGGGATGTACGAGCAGTACTTC CASSQGPSPVGMYEQYF
TRBJ2-7 - TRBV10-2 - TGCGCCAGCAGTGAGAACGGGGCCCTCTCCTACGAGCAGTACTTC CASSENGALSYEQYF
TRBJ1-5 TRBD1 TRBV28 - TGTGCCAGCAGTTTGGCCCTGGGACAGCCCAATCAGCCCCAGCATTTT CASSLALGQPNQPQHF
TRBJ2-7 - TRBV11-2 few TGTGCCAGCAGCTTAGATCCGGAGGGTACCTACGAGCAGTACTTC CASSLDPEGTYEQYF
TRBJ2-7 - TRBV29-1 once TGCAGCGTTGTTTCGGGGGCTGGCGAGCAGTACTTC CSVVSGAGEQYF
TRBJ2-1 - TRBV27 medium-sized TGTGCCAGCACCACTAGCAGAGACCGTTCCTACAATGAGCAGTTCTTC CASTTSRDRSYNEQFF
TRBJ2-7 - TRBV7-2 - TGTGCCAGCAGCTTAGGGCGGGGCTGGCCCCACGAGCAGTACTTC CASSLGRGWPHEQYF
TRBJ2-7 TRBD1 TRBV6-1 - TGTGCCAGCAGTGAAACGGACAGGGTGTACGAGCAGTACTTC CASSETDRVYEQYF
TRBJ1-1 - TRBV9 once TGTGCCAGCAGCGTCGGGAGGACCGAGGAGGCCTTT CASSVGRTEEAF
TRBJ1-1 - TRBV29-1 - TGCAGCGTTGGAAATGGGGGCGCGAACACTGAAGCTTTCTTT CSVGNGGANTEAFF
TRBJ2-1 TRBD2 TRBV7-9 - TGTGCCAGCAAGACTAGCGGTACCTACAATGAGCAGTTCTTC CASKTSGTYNEQFF
TRBJ1-2 - TRBV6-1 - TGTGCCAGCTCCAACGGGCTTTATGGCTATACCTTC CASSNGLYGYTF
TRBJ2-1 TRBD1 TRBV11-3 few TGTGCCAGCAGCTCCTGGACAGGGGACAATGAGCAGTTCTTC CASSSWTGDNEQFF
TRBJ2-7 TRBD2 TRBV4-1 - TGCGCCAGCAGCCCGGGACTAGCGGGACCCTACGAGCAGTACTTC CASSPGLAGPYEQYF
TRBJ2-7 - TRBV2 - TGTGCCAGCAGGTCGCCATGGGAGGTCTACGAGCAGTACTTC CASRSPWEVYEQYF
TRBJ1-1 - TRBV13 - TGTGCCAGCAGCGCGCATGTCTGGACAGACACTGAAGCTTTCTTT CASSAHVWTDTEAFF
TRBJ2-1 - TRBV7-9 - TGTGCCAGCAGCTTAAGAGTGGGGGCGCGGCCCAGTGAGCAGTTCTTC CASSLRVGARPSEQFF
TRBJ1-5 TRBD1 TRBV19 - TGTGCCAGTAGAGCAGGGGGCTCTTATAGCAATCAGCCCCAGCATTTT CASRAGGSYSNQPQHF
TRBJ2-7 - TRBV7-6 - TGTGCCAGCAGCTTAGAGGCTCTTCCTACCTACGAGCAGTACTTC CASSLEALPTYEQYF
TRBJ1-3 - TRBV25-1 many TGTGCCAGCACCGCCGGCGACACCATATATTTT CASTAGDTIYF
TRBJ2-5 - TRBV30 - TGTGCCTGGAATAAAGGGACGGTCGAGACCCAGTACTTC CAWNKGTVETQYF
TRBJ1-2 - TRBV5-4 - TGTGCCAGCAGCCCCTGGGGGTCAGTTAACTATGGCTACACCTTC CASSPWGSVNYGYTF
TRBJ2-7 TRBD2 TRBV28 - TGTGCCAGCAGTTTCACTAGCGGTAATCCAACAACCGTCGAGCAGTACTTC CASSFTSGNPTTVEQYF
TRBJ2-3 TRBD2 TRBV11-2 - TGTGCCAGCAGCCCACTAGCGGGGGTAACAGATACGCAGTATTTT CASSPLAGVTDTQYF
TRBJ1-1 - TRBV21-1 once TGTGCCAGCAGCAAAAACAGGGATTTATCTGAAGCTTTCTTT CASSKNRDLSEAFF
TRBJ1-5 - TRBV27 once TGTGCCAGCAGTTTAGCGGGCCCCAATCAGCCCCAGCATTTT CASSLAGPNQPQHF
TRBJ2-7 TRBD2 TRBV11-2 - TGTGCCAGCAGCTCCGCTGGGGGGGTCTCCTACGAGCAGTACTTC CASSSAGGVSYEQYF
TRBJ2-7 - TRBV6-1 - TGTGCCAGCAGTGAAGGGAGGGGTTACAGCGAGCAGTACTTC CASSEGRGYSEQYF
TRBJ2-3 TRBD2 TRBV29-1 - TGCAGCGTGATGGGACTAGCGAGCGGCACAGATACGCAGTATTTT CSVMGLASGTDTQYF
TRBJ2-2 - TRBV5-1 - TGCGCCAGCAGCTTCTCCGAGACAGACGGGGCCGGGGAGCTGTTTTTT CASSFSETDGAGELFF
TRBJ2-3 TRBD2 TRBV27 - TGTGCCAGCAGGACGGGGGGGATGCAGTATTTT CASRTGGMQYF
TRBJ1-1 TRBD1 TRBV9 - TGTGCCAGCAGCACTGGGACAGGGACGAACACTGAAGCTTTCTTT CASSTGTGTNTEAFF
TRBJ1-1 - TRBV12-5 many TGTGCTAGTGGTTTGGACCTGGGGTCAGGGACTGAAGCTTTCTTT CASGLDLGSGTEAFF
TRBJ1-3 - TRBV9 once TGTGCCAGCAGCGTTGGGGTTCTCTCTGGAAACACCATATATTTT CASSVGVLSGNTIYF
TRBJ2-7 TRBD2 TRBV11-2 - TGTGCCAGCAGCCCCGGGGGGGGCGCACTTTTCTACGAGCAGTACTTC CASSPGGGALFYEQYF
TRBJ2-3 - TRBV5-1 - TGCGCCAGCAGCCCGAACTATCTCACAGATACGCAGTATTTT CASSPNYLTDTQYF
TRBJ1-5 TRBD1 TRBV18 - TGTGCCAGCTCATTATCGGCAGGGGGAGATAGCAATCAGCCCCAGCATTTT CASSLSAGGDSNQPQHF
TRBJ2-1 - TRBV30 - TGTGCCTGGAGTCCAGGGGGGCATGAGCAGTTCTTC CAWSPGGHEQFF
TRBJ1-1 - TRBV7-3 few TGTGCCAGCAGCTTATACCATACGAACACTGAAGCTTTCTTT CASSLYHTNTEAFF
TRBJ1-1 - TRBV7-2 once TGTGCCAGCAGCTTATTGGGGTGGAACACTGAAGCTTTCTTT CASSLLGWNTEAFF